This T cell receptor beta chain was sequenced during a study of CD8 T cells in Susac syndrome. Trimming pared 4 bases from V and 1 base from J, leaving 11 bases between. CDR3 length: 14 amino acids. In germline, CDR1 is MNHNS, CDR2 SASEGT. This clonotype was recorded a few times. With random hexamers, reverse transcription was performed on roughly 0.45 to 1 ug of RNA. TCRdb recomputed calls from the immunoSEQ multiplex PCR reads with MiXCR, one row per CDR3 protein. The sample has under 90,000 distinct CDR3 sequences, approximately 94% seen once. V usage is TRBV6-1 and J usage is TRBJ2-7, with D tentatively TRBD1 (5 bases). This sequence was found in a human donor with Susac syndrome. The material sequenced was CD4+ T cells from PBMCs. CDR3: CASSAAYRSYEQYF. CDR3 bases: TGTGCCAGCAGTGCCGCCTACAGGTCCTACGAGCAGTACTTC.